This entry lists 2 T cell receptor beta chains sequenced from one sample in a study of control samples from healthy donors and cancer patients. The table came from immunoSEQ multiplex PCR; TCRdb's copy has only in-frame clones and leaves some out. The sample lists more than 95,000 clones, roughly 93% occurring once. Sequencing used blood. The receptor source for this set is a man younger than 35 in good health.

The chain combines TRBV27 with TRBJ1-4; TRBD1 might be the D (5 bases). In germline, CDR1 is MNHEY, CDR2 SMNVEV (reference sequence). Trimming stripped 8 bases from V and 3 bases from J, with 16 bases between. The CDR3 contains 15 residues. Here the CDR3 DNA reads TGTGCCAGCGGGGAGAGGGGCATATCTAATGAAAAACTGTTTTTT. It codes for CASGERGISNEKLFF.

The genes are TRBV29-1 and TRBJ2-3; the D gene could be TRBD1 or TRBD2 (6 bases each). The germline gives CDR1 SQVTM, CDR2 ANQGSEA. This CDR3 spans 15 amino acids. V lost 2 bases and J lost 3, with 15 bases in between. The CDR3 spells CSVEIGQGRTDTQYF. CDR3 DNA sequence: TGCAGCGTTGAAATAGGTCAGGGGAGGACAGATACGCAGTATTTT.